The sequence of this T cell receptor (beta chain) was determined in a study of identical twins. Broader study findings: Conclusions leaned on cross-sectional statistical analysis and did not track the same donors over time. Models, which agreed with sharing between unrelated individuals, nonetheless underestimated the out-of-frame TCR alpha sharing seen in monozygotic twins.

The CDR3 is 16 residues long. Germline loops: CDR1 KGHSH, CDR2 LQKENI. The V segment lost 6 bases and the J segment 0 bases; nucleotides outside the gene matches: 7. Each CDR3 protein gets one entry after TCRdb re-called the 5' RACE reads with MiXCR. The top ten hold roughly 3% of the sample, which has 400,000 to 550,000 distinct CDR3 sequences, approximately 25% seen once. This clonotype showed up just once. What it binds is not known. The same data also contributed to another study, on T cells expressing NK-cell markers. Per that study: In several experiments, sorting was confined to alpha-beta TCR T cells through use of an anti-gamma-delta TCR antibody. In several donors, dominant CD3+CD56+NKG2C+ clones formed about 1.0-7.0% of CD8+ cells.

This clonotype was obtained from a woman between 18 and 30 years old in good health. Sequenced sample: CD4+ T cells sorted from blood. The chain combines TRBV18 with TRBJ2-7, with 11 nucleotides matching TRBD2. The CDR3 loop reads CASSATSGGSSYEQYF. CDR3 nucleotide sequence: TGTGCCAGCTCGGCCACTAGCGGGGGAAGCTCCTACGAGCAGTACTTC.